What follows are 13 T cell receptor beta chains derived from one specimen sequenced in a study of T cell responses to AZD1222 COVID-19 vaccine. Produced via immunoSEQ multiplex PCR; TCRdb's table is partial and in-frame only. The repertoire holds 95,000 to 100,000 clones, roughly 87% seen once, with approximately 15% in the top ten. The material was peripheral blood, obtained on day 0 of AZD1222 vaccination. These receptors were taken from an adult in good health.

This chain connects TRBV28 to TRBJ2-5, with 12 bases that match TRBD2. V shed 6 bases and J 5 bases; nucleotides not matched to a gene: 7. Germline-derived CDR1 and CDR2 are MDHEN and SYDVKM. CDR3 length: 15 amino acids. This CDR3 is CASRPGLAGYETQYF. For the CDR3, the DNA is TGTGCCAGCAGGCCGGGACTAGCGGGTTATGAGACCCAGTACTTC.

This sequence joins TRBV7-8 and TRBJ1-2; TRBD1 might be the D (5 bases). Germline CDR1 reads SGHVS; CDR2 reads FQNEAQ. The CDR3 sequence is 14 residues long. V was shortened by 5 bases and J by 3 bases, with 13 bases between the two germline ends. CDR3 in DNA: TGTGCCAGCAGCCCACGGGAAGGGGACTATGGCTACACCTTC. Translated, it gives CASSPREGDYGYTF.

A few counts support this clone. The genes are TRBV24-1 and TRBJ2-7; tentatively, D is TRBD1 (5 bases). V lost 2 bases and J 5 bases, leaving 15 bases between the germline ends. The CDR3 extends over 15 amino acids. CDR1 and CDR2 (germline): KGHDR, SFDVKD. This CDR3 reads CATSDSVGASNEQYF. DNA of the CDR3: TGTGCCACCAGTGATTCGGTTGGGGCTTCCAACGAGCAGTACTTC.

V usage is TRBV5-8 and J usage is TRBJ2-7; 8 bases fit TRBD1. Trimming took 3 bases from V and 3 from J; bases not matched to a gene: 2. CDR1 SGHTS and CDR2 YDEGEE come from the germline V gene. The CDR3 loop spans 13 amino acids. The CDR3 nucleotides read TGTGCCAGCAGCTCTGACAGGGGCTACGAGCAGTACTTC. This translates into CASSSDRGYEQYF.

The chain carries TRBV5-6 and TRBJ1-1; D unclear. Germline V CDR1 and CDR2: SGHDT, YYEEEE. Trimming pared 2 bases from V and 0 bases from J, leaving 8 bases between. This CDR3 region has 14 residues. CDR3 sequence: CASSFTWMNTEAFF. The DNA of the CDR3 is TGTGCCAGCAGCTTTACCTGGATGAACACTGAAGCTTTCTTT. The whole variable domain, filled in from reference TRBV5-6 and TRBJ1-1, reads DAGVTQSPTHLIKTRGQQVTLRCSPKSGHDTVSWYQQALGQGPQFIFQYYEEEERQRGNFPDRFSGHQFPNYSSELNVNALLLGDSALYLCASSFTWMNTEAFFGQGTRLTVV.

This chain uses TRBV4-2 with TRBJ2-4, with D perhaps matching TRBD1 (6 bases). The CDR3 has 15 residues. Trimming left V 2 bases short and J 2 bases short, with 10 bases between. CDR1 is LGHNA and CDR2 is YNFKEQ in the germline V gene. The CDR3, as DNA: TGTGCCAGCAGCCAAAACAGGGTTACCAAAAACATTCAGTACTTC. Amino acids: CASSQNRVTKNIQYF.

The V gene is TRBV6-5, the J gene TRBJ1-3; D might be TRBD1 (6 bases). Germline CDR1 reads MNHEY; CDR2 reads SVGAGI. The V gene lost 6 bases and the J gene lost 4 bases, with 10 bases spanning the gap. This CDR3 has 13 amino acids. CDR3 bases: TGTGCCAGCAGCTCAGGGGAAGGAAACACCATATATTTT. Translating gives CASSSGEGNTIYF.

This rearrangement joins TRBV9 to TRBJ2-2, with D possibly TRBD1 on 6 matching bases. There are 16 residues in the CDR3. Germline loops: CDR1 SGDLS, CDR2 YYNGEE. Trimming pared 2 bases from V and 1 base from J, leaving 12 bases between. CDR3 region: CASSVSGTKNTGELFF. For the CDR3, the DNA is TGTGCCAGCAGCGTGTCCGGGACAAAGAACACCGGGGAGCTGTTTTTT.

In DNA, the CDR3 is TGTGCCAGCAGTTTAACGGGGGCGCGGACTGAAGCTTTCTTT. Translating it yields CASSLTGARTEAFF. V gene TRBV27 combines with J gene TRBJ1-1; tentatively, D is TRBD1 (6 bases). This CDR3 comprises 14 residues. Germline assignment: CDR1 MNHEY and CDR2 SMNVEV (reference sequence). The V end was cut by 2 bases, the J end by 5 bases, with 12 bases between.

The J gene is TRBJ1-5, the V gene TRBV10-2; D is undetermined. The V gene's germline CDR1 is WSHSY and CDR2 SAAADI. V lost 5 bases and J 1 base, leaving 6 bases between the germline ends. The CDR3 extends over 13 amino acids. The CDR3 DNA reads TGCGCCAGCAGTAAAAGAAGCAATCAGCCCCAGCATTTT. Amino acids: CASSKRSNQPQHF.

The table lists this clone with a count of one. This rearrangement joins TRBV25-1 to TRBJ2-3, with a possible D match to TRBD2 (7 bases). CDR3 length: 16 amino acids. Germline V lookup: CDR1 MGHDK, CDR2 SYGVNS. Trimming pared 6 bases from V and 0 bases from J, leaving 16 bases between. CDR3 in DNA: TGTGCCAGCAGGGACTGGGGGGGGCCAAGCACAGATACGCAGTATTTT. Its translation: CASRDWGGPSTDTQYF.

This clone appeared a few times. V and J are TRBV5-1 and TRBJ1-4; the D is unclear. Per germline, CDR1 SGHRS and CDR2 YFSETQ. The CDR3 covers 15 residues. Deletions cut 5 bases from V and 0 bases from J, with 11 bases between. CDR3 bases: TGCGCCAGCAGTCGGGGATCTGCAACTAATGAAAAACTGTTTTTT. Translation: CASSRGSATNEKLFF.

This chain uses TRBV27 with TRBJ1-1; 9 bases fit TRBD1. Germline V gene data show CDR1 as MNHEY and CDR2 as SMNVEV (reference sequence). The CDR3 consists of 13 residues. After removal of 6 bases from V and 7 bases from J, the junction contained 6 bases not matched to a gene. The CDR3 coding sequence is TGTGCCAGCAGCCCGACAGGGGGATTTGAAGCTTTCTTT. As protein: CASSPTGGFEAFF.